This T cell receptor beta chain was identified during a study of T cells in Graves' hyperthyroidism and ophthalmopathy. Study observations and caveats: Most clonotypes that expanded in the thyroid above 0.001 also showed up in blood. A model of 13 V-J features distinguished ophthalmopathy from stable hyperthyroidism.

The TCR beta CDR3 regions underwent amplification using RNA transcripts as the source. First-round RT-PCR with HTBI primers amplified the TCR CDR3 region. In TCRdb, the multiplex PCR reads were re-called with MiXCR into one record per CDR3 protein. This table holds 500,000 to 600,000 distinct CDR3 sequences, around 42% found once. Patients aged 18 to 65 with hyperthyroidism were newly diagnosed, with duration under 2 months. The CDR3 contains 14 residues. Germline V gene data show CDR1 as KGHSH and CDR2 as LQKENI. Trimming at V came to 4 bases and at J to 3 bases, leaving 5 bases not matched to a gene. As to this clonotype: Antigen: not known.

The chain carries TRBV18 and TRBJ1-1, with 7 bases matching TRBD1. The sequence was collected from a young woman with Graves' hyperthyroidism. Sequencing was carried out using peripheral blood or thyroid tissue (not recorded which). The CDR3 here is CASSRQGRDTEAFF. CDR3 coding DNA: TGTGCCAGCTCACGACAGGGTAGGGACACTGAAGCTTTCTTT.